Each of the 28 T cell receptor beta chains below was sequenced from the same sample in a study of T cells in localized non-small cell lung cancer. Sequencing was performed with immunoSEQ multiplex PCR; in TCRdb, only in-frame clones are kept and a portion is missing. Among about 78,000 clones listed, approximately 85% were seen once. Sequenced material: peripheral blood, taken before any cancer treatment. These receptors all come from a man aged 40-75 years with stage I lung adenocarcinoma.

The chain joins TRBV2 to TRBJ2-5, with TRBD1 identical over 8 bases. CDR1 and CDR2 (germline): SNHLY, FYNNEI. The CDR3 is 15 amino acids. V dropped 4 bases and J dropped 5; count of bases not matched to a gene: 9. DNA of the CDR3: TGTGCCAGCAGTGCTAGTGGACAGGGAATGGAGACCCAGTACTTC. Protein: CASSASGQGMETQYF. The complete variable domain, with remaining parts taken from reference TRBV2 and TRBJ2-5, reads EPEVTQTPSHQVTQMGQEVILRCVPISNHLYFYWYRQILGQKVEFLVSFYNNEISEKSEIFDDQFSVERPDGSNFTLKIRSTKLEDSAMYFCASSASGQGMETQYFGPGTRLLVL.

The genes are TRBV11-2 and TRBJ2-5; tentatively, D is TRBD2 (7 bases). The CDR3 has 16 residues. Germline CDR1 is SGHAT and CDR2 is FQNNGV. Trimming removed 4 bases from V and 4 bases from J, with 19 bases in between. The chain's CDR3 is CASSSRGGGTPETQYF. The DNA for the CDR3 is TGTGCCAGCAGCTCCCGGGGAGGGGGGACTCCAGAGACCCAGTACTTC.

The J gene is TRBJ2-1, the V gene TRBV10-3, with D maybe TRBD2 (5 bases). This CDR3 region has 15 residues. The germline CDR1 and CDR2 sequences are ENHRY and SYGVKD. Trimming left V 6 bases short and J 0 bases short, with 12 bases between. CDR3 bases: TGTGCCATCAGCCGGACTGCCAGCTCCTACAATGAGCAGTTCTTC. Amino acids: CAISRTASSYNEQFF.

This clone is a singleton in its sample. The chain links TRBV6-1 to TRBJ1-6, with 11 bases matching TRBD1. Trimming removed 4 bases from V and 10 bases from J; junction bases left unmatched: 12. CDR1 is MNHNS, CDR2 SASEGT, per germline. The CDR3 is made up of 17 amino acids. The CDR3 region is CASSAQNRDRGWSPLHF. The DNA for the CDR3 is TGTGCCAGCAGTGCGCAGAACCGGGACAGGGGGTGGTCACCCCTCCACTTT.

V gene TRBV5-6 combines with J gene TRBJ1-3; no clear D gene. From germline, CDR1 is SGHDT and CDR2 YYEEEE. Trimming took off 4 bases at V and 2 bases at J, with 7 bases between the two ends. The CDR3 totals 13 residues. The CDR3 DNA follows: TGTGCCAGCAGCAAAGGCCCTGGAAACACCATATATTTT. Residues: CASSKGPGNTIYF.

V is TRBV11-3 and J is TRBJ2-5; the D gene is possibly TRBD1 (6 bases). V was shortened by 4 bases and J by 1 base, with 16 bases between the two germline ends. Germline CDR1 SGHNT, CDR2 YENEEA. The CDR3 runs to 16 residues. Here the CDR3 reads CASSSRGPTLQETQYF. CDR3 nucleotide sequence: TGTGCCAGCAGCTCCAGGGGTCCCACCCTCCAAGAGACCCAGTACTTC.

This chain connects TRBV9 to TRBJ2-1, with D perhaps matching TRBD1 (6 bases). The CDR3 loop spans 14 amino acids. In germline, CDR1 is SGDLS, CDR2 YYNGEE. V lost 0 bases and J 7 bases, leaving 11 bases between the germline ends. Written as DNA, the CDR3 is TGTGCCAGCAGCGTAGAGAACAGGGCGAATGAGCAGTTCTTC. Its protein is CASSVENRANEQFF.

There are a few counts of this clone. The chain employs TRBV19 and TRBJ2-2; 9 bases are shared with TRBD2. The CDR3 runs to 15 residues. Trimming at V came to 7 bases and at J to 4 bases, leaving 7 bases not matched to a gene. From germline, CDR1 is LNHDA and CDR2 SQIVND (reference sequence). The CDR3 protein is CASKQREAPTGELFF. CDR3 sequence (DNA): TGTGCCAGTAAGCAGCGGGAGGCTCCCACCGGGGAGCTGTTTTTT.

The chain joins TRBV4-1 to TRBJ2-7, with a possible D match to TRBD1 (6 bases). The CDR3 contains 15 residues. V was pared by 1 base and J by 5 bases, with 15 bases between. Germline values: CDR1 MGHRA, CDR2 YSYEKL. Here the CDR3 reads CASSQGGRGLDEQYF. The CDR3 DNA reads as TGCGCCAGCAGCCAAGGGGGCAGGGGATTGGACGAGCAGTACTTC.

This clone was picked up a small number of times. The CDR3 here is CACALVYEQYF. In nucleotides, the CDR3 is TGTGCCTGCGCTCTCGTCTACGAGCAGTACTTC. The rearrangement links TRBV2 to TRBJ2-7; D is undetermined. The CDR3 sequence is 11 residues long. From germline, CDR1 is SNHLY and CDR2 FYNNEI. V was pared by 11 bases and J by 3 bases, with 11 bases between.

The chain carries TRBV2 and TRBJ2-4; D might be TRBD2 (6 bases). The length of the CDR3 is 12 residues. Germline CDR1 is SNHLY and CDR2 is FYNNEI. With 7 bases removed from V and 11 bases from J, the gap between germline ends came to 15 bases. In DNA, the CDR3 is TGTGCCAGCACCCTCGTGAGCGGGTTTCAGTACTTC. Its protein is CASTLVSGFQYF. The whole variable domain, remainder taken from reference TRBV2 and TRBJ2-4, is EPEVTQTPSHQVTQMGQEVILRCVPISNHLYFYWYRQILGQKVEFLVSFYNNEISEKSEIFDDQFSVERPDGSNFTLKIRSTKLEDSAMYFCASTLVSGFQYFGAGTRLSVL.

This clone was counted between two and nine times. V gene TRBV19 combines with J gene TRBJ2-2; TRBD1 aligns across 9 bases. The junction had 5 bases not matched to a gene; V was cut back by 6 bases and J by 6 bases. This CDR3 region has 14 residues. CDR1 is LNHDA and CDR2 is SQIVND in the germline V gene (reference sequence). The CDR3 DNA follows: TGTGCCAGTAGGGGGACAGGGATTGCCGGGGAGCTGTTTTTT. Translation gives CASRGTGIAGELFF.

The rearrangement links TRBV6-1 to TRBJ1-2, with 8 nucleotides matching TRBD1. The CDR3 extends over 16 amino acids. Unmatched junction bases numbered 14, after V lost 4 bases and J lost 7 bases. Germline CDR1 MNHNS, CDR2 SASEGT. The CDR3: CASSALQGGAERGYTF. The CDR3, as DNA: TGTGCCAGCAGTGCACTACAGGGGGGAGCGGAACGTGGCTACACCTTC.

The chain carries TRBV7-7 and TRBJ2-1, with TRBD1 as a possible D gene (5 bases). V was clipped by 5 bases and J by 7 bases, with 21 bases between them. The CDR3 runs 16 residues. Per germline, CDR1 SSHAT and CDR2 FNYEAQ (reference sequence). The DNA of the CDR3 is TGTGCCAGCAGCCTCCTTTTGGTAGGGGCAGGGAATGAGCAGTTCTTC. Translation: CASSLLLVGAGNEQFF. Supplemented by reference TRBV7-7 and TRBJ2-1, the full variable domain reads GAGVSQSPRYKVTKRGQDVTLRCDPISSHATLYWYQQALGQGPEFLTYFNYEAQPDKSGLPSDRFSAERPEGSISTLTIQRTEQRDSAMYRCASSLLLVGAGNEQFFGPGTRLTVL.

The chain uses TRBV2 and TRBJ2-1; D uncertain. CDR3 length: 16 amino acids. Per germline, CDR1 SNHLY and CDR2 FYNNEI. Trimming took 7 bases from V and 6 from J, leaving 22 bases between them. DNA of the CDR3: TGTGCCAGCACGAGCGACGCGACTTACTTGGGCAATGAGCAGTTCTTC. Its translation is CASTSDATYLGNEQFF.

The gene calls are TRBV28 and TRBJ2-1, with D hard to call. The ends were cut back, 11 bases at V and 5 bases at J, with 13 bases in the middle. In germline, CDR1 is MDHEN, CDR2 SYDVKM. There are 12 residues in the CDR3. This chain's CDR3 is CAGGYGNNEQFF. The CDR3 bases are TGTGCCGGCGGTTACGGTAACAATGAGCAGTTCTTC. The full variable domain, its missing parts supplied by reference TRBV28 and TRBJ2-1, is DVKVTQSSRYLVKRTGEKVFLECVQDMDHENMFWYRQDPGLGLRLIYFSYDVKMKEKGDIPEGYSVSREKKERFSLILESASTNQTSMYLCAGGYGNNEQFFGPGTRLTVL.

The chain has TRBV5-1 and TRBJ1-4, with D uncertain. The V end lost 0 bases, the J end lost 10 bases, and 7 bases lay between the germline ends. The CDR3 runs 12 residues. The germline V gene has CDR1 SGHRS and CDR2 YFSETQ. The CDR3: CASSLDEGKLFF. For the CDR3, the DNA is TGCGCCAGCAGCTTGGACGAGGGAAAACTGTTTTTT.

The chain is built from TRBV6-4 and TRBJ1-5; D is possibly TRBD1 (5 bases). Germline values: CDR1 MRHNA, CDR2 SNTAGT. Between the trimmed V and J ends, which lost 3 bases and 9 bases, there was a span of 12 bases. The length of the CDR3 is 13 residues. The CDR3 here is CASSDQPGGPQHF. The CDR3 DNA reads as TGTGCCAGCAGTGATCAGCCCGGGGGGCCCCAGCATTTT.

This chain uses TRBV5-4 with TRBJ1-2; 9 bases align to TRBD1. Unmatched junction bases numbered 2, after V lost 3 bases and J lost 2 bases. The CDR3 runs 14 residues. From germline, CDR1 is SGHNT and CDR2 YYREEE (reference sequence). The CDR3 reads CASSWTGANYGYTF. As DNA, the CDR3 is TGTGCCAGCAGCTGGACAGGGGCGAACTATGGCTACACCTTC.

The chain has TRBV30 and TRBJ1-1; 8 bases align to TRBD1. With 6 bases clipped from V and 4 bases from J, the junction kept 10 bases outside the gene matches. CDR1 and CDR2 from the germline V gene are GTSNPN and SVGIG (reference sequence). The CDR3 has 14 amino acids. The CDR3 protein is CACSVRTGFTEAFF. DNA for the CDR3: TGTGCCTGTTCAGTCCGGACAGGGTTCACTGAAGCTTTCTTT.

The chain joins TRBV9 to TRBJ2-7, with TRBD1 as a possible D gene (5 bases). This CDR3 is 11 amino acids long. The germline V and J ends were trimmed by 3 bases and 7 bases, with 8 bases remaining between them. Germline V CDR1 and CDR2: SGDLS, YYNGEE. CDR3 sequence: CASSAAGEQYF. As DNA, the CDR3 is TGTGCCAGCAGCGCCGCAGGGGAGCAGTACTTC.

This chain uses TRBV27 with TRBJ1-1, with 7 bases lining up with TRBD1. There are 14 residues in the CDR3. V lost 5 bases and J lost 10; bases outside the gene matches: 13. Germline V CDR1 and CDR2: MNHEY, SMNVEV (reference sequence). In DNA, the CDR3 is TGTGCCAGCAGTACAGGGGACCCTCTTGTGGGAGCTTTCTTT. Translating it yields CASSTGDPLVGAFF.

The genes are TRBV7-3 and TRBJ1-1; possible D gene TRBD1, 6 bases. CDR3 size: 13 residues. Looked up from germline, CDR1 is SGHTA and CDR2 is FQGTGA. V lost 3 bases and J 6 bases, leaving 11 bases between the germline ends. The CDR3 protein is CASSFRQDSEAFF. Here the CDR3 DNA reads TGTGCCAGCAGCTTCCGACAGGACTCTGAAGCTTTCTTT.

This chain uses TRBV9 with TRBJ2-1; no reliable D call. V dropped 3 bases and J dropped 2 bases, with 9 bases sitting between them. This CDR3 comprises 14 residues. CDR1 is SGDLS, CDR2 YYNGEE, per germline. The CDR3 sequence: CASSGSNAYNEQFF. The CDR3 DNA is TGTGCCAGCAGCGGATCTAACGCCTACAATGAGCAGTTCTTC.

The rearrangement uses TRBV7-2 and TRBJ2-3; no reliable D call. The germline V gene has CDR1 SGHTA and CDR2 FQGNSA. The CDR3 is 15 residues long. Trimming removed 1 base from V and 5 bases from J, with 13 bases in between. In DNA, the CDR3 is TGTGCCAGCAGCTTAGTTGCGGAAATGAGAGATACGCAGTATTTT. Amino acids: CASSLVAEMRDTQYF.

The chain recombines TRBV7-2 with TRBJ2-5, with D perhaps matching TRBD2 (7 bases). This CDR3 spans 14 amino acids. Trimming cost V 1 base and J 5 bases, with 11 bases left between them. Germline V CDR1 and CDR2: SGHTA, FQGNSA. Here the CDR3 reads CASSLGGGLETQYF. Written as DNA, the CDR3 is TGTGCCAGCAGCTTAGGGGGGGGGCTGGAGACCCAGTACTTC.

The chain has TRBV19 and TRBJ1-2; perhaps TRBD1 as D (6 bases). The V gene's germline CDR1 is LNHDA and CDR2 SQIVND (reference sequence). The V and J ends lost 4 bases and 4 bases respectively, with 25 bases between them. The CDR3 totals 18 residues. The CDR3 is CASSTLQGKTGQLYGYTF. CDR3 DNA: TGTGCCAGTAGTACACTACAGGGAAAGACCGGACAGCTCTATGGCTACACCTTC.

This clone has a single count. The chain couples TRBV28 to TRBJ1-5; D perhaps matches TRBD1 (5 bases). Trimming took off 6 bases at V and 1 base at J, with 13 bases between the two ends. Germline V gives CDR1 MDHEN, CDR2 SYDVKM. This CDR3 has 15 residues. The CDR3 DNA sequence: TGTGCCAGCAGCCGGGGGACTGTGAGCAATCAGCCCCAGCATTTT. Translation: CASSRGTVSNQPQHF. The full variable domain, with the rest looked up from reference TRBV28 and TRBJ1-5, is DVKVTQSSRYLVKRTGEKVFLECVQDMDHENMFWYRQDPGLGLRLIYFSYDVKMKEKGDIPEGYSVSREKKERFSLILESASTNQTSMYLCASSRGTVSNQPQHFGDGTRLSIL.